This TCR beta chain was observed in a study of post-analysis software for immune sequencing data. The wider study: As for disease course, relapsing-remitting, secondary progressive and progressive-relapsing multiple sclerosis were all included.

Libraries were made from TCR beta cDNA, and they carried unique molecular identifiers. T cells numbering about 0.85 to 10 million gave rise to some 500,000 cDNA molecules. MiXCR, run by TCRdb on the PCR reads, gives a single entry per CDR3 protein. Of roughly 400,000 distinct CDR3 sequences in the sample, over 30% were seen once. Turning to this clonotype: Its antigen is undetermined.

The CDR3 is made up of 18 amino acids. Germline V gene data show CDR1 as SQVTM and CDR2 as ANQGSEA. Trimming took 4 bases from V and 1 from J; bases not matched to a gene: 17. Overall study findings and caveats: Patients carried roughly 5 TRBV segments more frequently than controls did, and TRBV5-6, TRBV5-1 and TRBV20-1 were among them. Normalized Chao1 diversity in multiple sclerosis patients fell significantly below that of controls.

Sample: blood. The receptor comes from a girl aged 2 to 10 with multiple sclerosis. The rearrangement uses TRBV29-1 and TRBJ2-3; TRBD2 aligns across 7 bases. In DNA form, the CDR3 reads TGCAGCGTTGGGGGCCGGAGTATGGACCGGGAGGGCACAGATACGCAGTATTTT. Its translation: CSVGGRSMDREGTDTQYF.